The 20 T cell receptor beta chains in this list originate from one sample, sequenced in a study of T cells in Graves' hyperthyroidism and ophthalmopathy. The TCR beta CDR3 regions underwent amplification using RNA transcripts as the source. Carried out on the TCR CDR3, a first-round RT-PCR used the HTBI primer set. MiXCR was run by TCRdb on the multiplex PCR reads, yielding one entry per CDR3 protein. Among roughly 800,000 distinct CDR3 sequences listed, over 35% were seen once. Sequencing was performed on blood. The source of these receptors is a young man with Graves' hyperthyroidism.

Concerning this clonotype: The conserved phenylalanine or tryptophan normally closing the CDR3 is absent here, so this likely arose from a read error. No DNA is shown, since the ends of the CDR3 on it are uncertain; the CDR3 is the one TCRdb lists. The J gene is TRBJ1-4, the V gene TRBV2. The length of the CDR3 is 14 amino acids, counting both ends. Germline CDR1 reads SNHLY; CDR2 reads FYNNEI. CDR3 in amino acids: CASSDSPTNEKLAA.

This clonotype appeared many times. V is TRBV15 and J is TRBJ2-2; 7 nucleotides match TRBD2. The CDR3 length is 17 residues. Per germline, CDR1 LNHNV and CDR2 YYDKDF (reference sequence). The V segment lost 0 bases and the J segment 7 bases; nucleotides outside the gene matches: 11. CDR3 residues: CATSRDLAGVIGGELFF. In nucleotides, the CDR3 is TGTGCCACCAGCAGAGATCTGGCGGGAGTTATAGGCGGGGAGCTGTTTTTT. The whole variable domain, filled in from reference TRBV15 and TRBJ2-2, reads DAMVIQNPRYQVTQFGKPVTLSCSQTLNHNVMYWYQQKSSQAPKLLFHYYDKDFNNEADTPDNFQSRRPNTSFCFLDIRSPGLGDTAMYLCATSRDLAGVIGGELFFGEGSRLTVL.

With regard to this clonotype: A read error may account for a junction end that differs from germline. The chain uses TRBV29-1 and TRBJ1-1; no clear D. The CDR3 has 11 residues. CDR1 and CDR2 from the germline V gene are SQVTM and ANQGSEA. Written as DNA, the CDR3 is TGCAACGTTGTTATGAACACTGAAGCTTTCTTT. Translated, it gives CNVVMNTEAFF.

As for this clonotype: A far larger clone is a single base away, which makes a read error likely. V is TRBV7-9 and J is TRBJ2-7; no firm D call. The CDR3 totals 12 residues. V lost 3 bases, J lost 2 bases, and 5 bases lay in between. CDR1 and CDR2 from the germline V gene are SEHNR and FQNEAQ (reference sequence). The CDR3: CASSFLAYEQYF. The DNA of the CDR3 is TGTGCCAGCAGCTTTCTAGCCTACGAGCAGTACTTC.

A few counts support this clonotype. The chain has TRBV4-1 and TRBJ1-1, with D possibly TRBD1 on 6 matching bases. Trimming pared 0 bases from V and 4 bases from J, leaving 9 bases between. From germline, CDR1 is MGHRA and CDR2 YSYEKL. The CDR3 runs 14 residues. The CDR3 coding sequence is TGCGCCAGCAGCCAAGATACCAGGGGCACTGAAGCTTTCTTT. It is translated as CASSQDTRGTEAFF.

This chain uses TRBV7-8 with TRBJ2-7, with a weak D call TRBD2 (5 bases). Germline V gives CDR1 SGHVS, CDR2 FQNEAQ. The V gene lost 1 base and the J gene lost 3 bases, with 16 bases spanning the gap. The CDR3 is 16 amino acids. The CDR3 DNA is TGTGCCAGCAGCTTAGAGGCTCCAGCGGCATACTACGAGCAGTACTTC. Amino acid sequence: CASSLEAPAAYYEQYF.

This clonotype was recorded many times. V gene TRBV20-1 combines with J gene TRBJ1-1; D is ambiguous. From germline, CDR1 is DFQATT and CDR2 SNEGSKA (reference sequence). Trimming shortened V by 0 bases and J by 0 bases, and 8 bases separated the two germline ends. The length of the CDR3 is 14 residues. In DNA, the CDR3 is TGCAGTGCTAGAGATTGGAGGATGAACACTGAAGCTTTCTTT. Translation gives CSARDWRMNTEAFF.

This CDR3 is CATSGASGGNEQFF. The CDR3 nucleotides read TGTGCCACCAGCGGAGCTAGCGGGGGCAATGAGCAGTTCTTC. The chain couples TRBV15 to TRBJ2-1; 10 nucleotides line up with TRBD2. The V gene's germline CDR1 is LNHNV and CDR2 YYDKDF (reference sequence). The CDR3 loop spans 14 amino acids. V trimming: 5 bases; J trimming: 6 bases; junction bases outside the gene matches: 4. The variable domain in full, with the rest retrieved from reference TRBV15 and TRBJ2-1, is DAMVIQNPRYQVTQFGKPVTLSCSQTLNHNVMYWYQQKSSQAPKLLFHYYDKDFNNEADTPDNFQSRRPNTSFCFLDIRSPGLGDTAMYLCATSGASGGNEQFFGPGTRLTVL.

With respect to this clonotype: Sequence at one end of the junction differs from germline and may be a read error. This rearrangement joins TRBV5-1 to TRBJ1-1, with D tentatively TRBD1 (5 bases). CDR3 length: 17 residues. CDR1 is SGHRS and CDR2 is YFSETQ in the germline V gene. CDR3 loop: CASSYSLTEERGTEAFF. The CDR3, as DNA: TGTGCCAGCAGCTACTCCTTGACCGAAGAGAGGGGCACTGAAGCTTTCTTT.

On this clonotype itself: A much bigger clone sits one base away, suggesting this may be a read error. This chain links TRBV7-9 with TRBJ2-7; the D gene is possibly TRBD2 (6 bases). The CDR3 runs 16 residues. V lost 6 bases to trimming and J lost 4 bases, with 22 bases between them. Germline CDR1 reads SEHNR; CDR2 reads FQNEAQ (reference sequence). This CDR3 is CASSPNLRSGAYEQYF. In DNA, the CDR3 is TGTGCCAGCAGTCCTAACCTGCGTAGCGGAGCTTACGAGCAGTACTTC.

This clonotype was seen many times. The rearrangement uses TRBV20-1 and TRBJ2-5; D is unclear. CDR1 is DFQATT, CDR2 SNEGSKA, per germline (reference sequence). CDR3 length: 13 residues. V lost 5 bases, J lost 5 bases, and 15 bases lay in between. CDR3 sequence: CSARSGDGETQYF. DNA for the CDR3: TGCAGTGCTCGCTCTGGGGATGGGGAGACCCAGTACTTC.

This clonotype was seen ten or more times. The junction and the germline gene differ at one end; a read error may be behind it. The chain joins TRBV12-3 or TRBV12-4 to TRBJ1-2, with D possibly matching TRBD1 (6 bases). The CDR3 totals 12 residues. CDR3 DNA sequence: TGCGCCAGCAGTTTCCAGGGGTATGGCTACACCTTC. As protein: CASSFQGYGYTF.

This chain uses TRBV19 with TRBJ1-1, with 7 bases fitting TRBD1. The CDR3 has 15 residues. Looked up from germline, CDR1 is LNHDA and CDR2 is SQIVND (reference sequence). The V gene end was trimmed by 6 bases and the J gene end by 0 bases; junction bases not matched to a gene: 7. The CDR3 region is CASRPGTDMNTEAFF. For the CDR3, the DNA is TGTGCCAGTAGGCCTGGGACAGATATGAACACTGAAGCTTTCTTT.

The CDR3 loop is CSARVRGATNEKLFF. CDR3 in DNA: TGCAGTGCTAGAGTAAGGGGAGCAACTAATGAAAAACTGTTTTTT. The V call is TRBV20-1, the J call TRBJ1-4; possible D gene TRBD1, 5 bases. In germline, CDR1 is DFQATT, CDR2 SNEGSKA (reference sequence). The CDR3 covers 15 residues. V lost 1 base, J lost 0 bases, and 9 bases lay in between.

This chain links TRBV19 with TRBJ1-5, with TRBD1 as a possible D gene (5 bases). Germline V gene lookup returns CDR1 LNHDA and CDR2 SQIVND (reference sequence). The CDR3 is 17 residues long. V was clipped by 6 bases and J by 4 bases, with 22 bases between them. The CDR3 DNA reads as TGTGCCAGTAGAAGGGCCGAAGGGGTCAACAAAAATCAGCCCCAGCATTTT. Amino acids: CASRRAEGVNKNQPQHF. The variable domain in full, with the rest retrieved from reference TRBV19 and TRBJ1-5, is DGGITQSPKYLFRKEGQNVTLSCEQNLNHDAMYWYRQDPGQGLRLIYYSQIVNDFQKGDIAEGYSVSREKKESFPLTVTSAQKNPTAFYLCASRRAEGVNKNQPQHFGDGTRLSIL.

This clonotype was counted a few times. J is TRBJ1-2 and V is TRBV20-1; D might be TRBD1 (5 bases). The CDR3 contains 14 residues. Looked up from germline, CDR1 is DFQATT and CDR2 is SNEGSKA (reference sequence). Trimming pared 5 bases from V and 4 bases from J, leaving 17 bases between. This CDR3 is CSAQTREKGYGYTF. The DNA of the CDR3 is TGCAGTGCTCAGACCAGGGAGAAGGGCTATGGCTACACCTTC.

There are many counts of this clonotype. The CDR3 sequence is CASSENQGSGNTIYF. The DNA of the CDR3 is TGCGCCAGCAGTGAAAACCAAGGCTCTGGAAACACCATATATTTT. The V and J genes are TRBV10-1 and TRBJ1-3; no reliable D call. V lost 3 bases to trimming and J lost 0 bases, with 9 bases between them. The germline V gene has CDR1 WNHNN and CDR2 SYGVQD (reference sequence). The CDR3 is 15 amino acids.

This clonotype was picked up many times. The chain links TRBV7-8 to TRBJ2-3, with D unresolved. V was pared by 1 base and J by 6 bases, with 2 bases between. The CDR3 loop spans 11 amino acids. Germline V lookup: CDR1 SGHVS, CDR2 FQNEAQ. CDR3 sequence: CASSLVDTQYF. The DNA of the CDR3 is TGTGCCAGCAGCTTAGTTGATACGCAGTATTTT.

The table lists this clonotype with many counts. This chain links TRBV7-9 with TRBJ1-4; D not certain. Germline assignment: CDR1 SEHNR and CDR2 FQNEAQ (reference sequence). The CDR3 is 14 amino acids. V lost 1 base to trimming and J lost 3 bases, with 6 bases between them. The CDR3 DNA is TGTGCCAGCAGCTTAGGGGCAGCTAATGAAAAACTGTTTTTT. Translation gives CASSLGAANEKLFF.

This clonotype appeared a few times. CDR3 sequence reads: CASSQDTGRETQYF. CDR3 sequence (DNA): TGCGCCAGCAGCCAAGATACAGGGCGGGAGACCCAGTACTTC. This sequence joins TRBV4-1 and TRBJ2-5, with D possibly TRBD1 on 6 matching bases. CDR1 is MGHRA, CDR2 YSYEKL, per germline. The CDR3 is made up of 14 amino acids. V lost 0 bases to trimming and J lost 5 bases, with 10 bases between them.